Listed below are T cell receptor beta chains from one sample, sequenced in a study of blood T cell repertoires in COVID-19. Profiled with immunoSEQ multiplex PCR; TCRdb holds only in-frame clones, not every one. The table lists about 280,000 clones, roughly 91% of them singletons. The sample was peripheral blood. The receptors derive from a man in his forties with acute or convalescent COVID-19. The CDR3 runs from the conserved cysteine through the conserved F or W. Fields, in order: J gene, CDR3 length, clone size, D gene, V gene, CDR3 protein, CDR3 DNA. D genes are given only for firm matches. Only part of the rows carry a size: once, few, many, or a class if the clone is expanded.

TRBJ2-1 | 16 | NA | NA | TRBV7-6 | CASSPFDGSSYNEQFF | TGTGCCAGCAGCCCGTTTGACGGGAGCTCCTACAATGAGCAGTTCTTC
TRBJ1-3 | 16 | NA | NA | TRBV21-1 | CASSKQVQGARNTIYF | TGTGCCAGCAGCAAACAAGTACAGGGGGCTAGAAACACCATATATTTT
TRBJ1-5 | 16 | once | TRBD1 | TRBV6-1 | CASSERGTGVGQPQHF | TGTGCCAGCAGTGAAAGAGGGACAGGGGTCGGTCAGCCCCAGCATTTT
TRBJ2-1 | 12 | NA | NA | TRBV19 | CASSKKQHEQFF | TGTGCCAGTTCAAAGAAACAACATGAGCAGTTCTTC
TRBJ1-2 | 15 | NA | NA | TRBV6-5 | CASSYSYPGNYGYTF | TGTGCCAGCAGTTACTCGTATCCGGGAAACTATGGCTACACCTTC
TRBJ1-1 | 13 | NA | TRBD1 | TRBV10-3 | CAISGQANTEAFF | TGTGCCATCAGCGGACAGGCCAACACTGAAGCTTTCTTT
TRBJ2-1 | 16 | NA | TRBD2 | TRBV10-3 | CAISGGSGGRHNEQFF | TGTGCCATCAGTGGGGGGAGCGGGGGCAGACACAATGAGCAGTTCTTC
TRBJ2-1 | 16 | NA | NA | TRBV11-2 | CASSFNRGGIYNEQFF | TGTGCCAGCAGCTTCAACAGGGGAGGAATCTACAATGAGCAGTTCTTC
TRBJ1-5 | 14 | few | NA | TRBV24-1 | CATSKRDSNQPQHF | TGTGCCACCAGTAAGAGGGATAGCAATCAGCCCCAGCATTTT
TRBJ1-1 | 16 | few | TRBD1 | TRBV5-1 | CASSVGQGVGNTEAFF | TGCGCCAGCAGCGTAGGACAGGGAGTAGGGAACACTGAAGCTTTCTTT
TRBJ2-1 | 13 | few | TRBD2 | TRBV10-3 | CAIRAGTSNEQFF | TGTGCCATCAGAGCCGGGACTAGCAATGAGCAGTTCTTC
TRBJ1-1 | 14 | NA | TRBD1 | TRBV10-2 | CASSLTGRNTEAFF | TGCGCCAGCAGCTTGACAGGGAGAAACACTGAAGCTTTCTTT
TRBJ1-4 | 15 | NA | TRBD1 | TRBV4-2 | CASSQENRGNEKLFF | TGTGCCAGCAGCCAAGAGAACAGGGGTAATGAAAAACTGTTTTTT
TRBJ1-1 | 12 | NA | NA | TRBV25-1 | CASSELHGEAFF | TGTGCCAGCAGTGAATTGCACGGTGAAGCTTTCTTT
TRBJ2-3 | 16 | once | TRBD1 | TRBV29-1 | CSVTNYGTGPTDTQYF | TGCAGCGTCACCAACTATGGGACAGGGCCCACAGATACGCAGTATTTT
TRBJ1-5 | 14 | NA | NA | TRBV6-2/TRBV6-3 | CASSYLYSNQPQHF | TGTGCCAGCAGTTATCTGTATAGCAATCAGCCCCAGCATTTT